Listed here are 13 T cell receptor beta chains from one sample, sequenced in a study of T cell responses to AZD1222 COVID-19 vaccine. This table comes from immunoSEQ multiplex PCR, and its TCRdb copy is limited to in-frame clones, with some not included. The sample shows around 84,000 clones, roughly 87% of them seen only once. The sample in question was peripheral blood, obtained on day 0 of AZD1222 vaccination. These receptor sequences come from an adult in good health.

The genes are TRBV6-7 and TRBJ1-4; D possibly corresponds to TRBD1 (5 bases). TRBV6-7 is classed as an ORF, of uncertain function. This CDR3 region has 14 residues. Trimming removed 6 bases at V and 6 bases at J, with 14 bases between. CDR3 sequence: CASRDTRGDEKLFF. The CDR3 DNA reads TGTGCCAGCAGAGACACCCGAGGGGATGAAAAACTGTTTTTT.

The rearrangement links TRBV5-1 to TRBJ1-1; D might be TRBD1 (5 bases). The CDR3 loop spans 14 amino acids. Germline-derived CDR1 and CDR2 are SGHRS and YFSETQ. V lost 5 bases to trimming and J lost 1 base, with 12 bases between them. CDR3 protein: CASRSGTGNTEAFF. CDR3 nucleotide sequence: TGCGCCAGCAGATCAGGGACCGGGAACACTGAAGCTTTCTTT.

This chain connects TRBV14 to TRBJ2-5, with D possibly matching TRBD1 (5 bases). The CDR3 length is 15 residues. Trimming left V 1 base short and J 4 bases short, with 13 bases between. Looked up from germline, CDR1 is SGHDN and CDR2 is FVKESK. CDR3 sequence: CASSQGGAILETQYF. The CDR3 coding sequence is TGTGCCAGCAGCCAAGGTGGGGCTATTCTAGAGACCCAGTACTTC.

Of note for this clone: The junction departs from germline at one end; a sequencing error may be responsible. CDR3 coding DNA: TGTGCTAGCAGCTTAGGACTAGCGGGAAACAATGAGCAGTTCTTC. It specifies CASSLGLAGNNEQFF. The V gene is TRBV7-7, the J gene TRBJ2-1; 12 nucleotides align to TRBD2. Germline V gene sequence: CDR1 SSHAT, CDR2 FNYEAQ (reference sequence). The length of the CDR3 is 15 residues.

The chain couples TRBV14 to TRBJ2-1; a possible D gene is TRBD1 (6 bases). The CDR3 extends over 12 amino acids. Trimming shortened V by 3 bases and J by 10 bases, and 10 bases separated the two germline ends. From germline, CDR1 is SGHDN and CDR2 FVKESK. CDR3 sequence reads: CASSQGAGEQFF. The CDR3 nucleotides read TGTGCCAGCAGCCAGGGGGCTGGCGAGCAGTTCTTC. Drawing the rest from reference TRBV14 and TRBJ2-1, the complete variable domain is EAGVTQFPSHSVIEKGQTVTLRCDPISGHDNLYWYRRVMGKEIKFLLHFVKESKQDESGMPNNRFLAERTGGTYSTLKVQPAELEDSGVYFCASSQGAGEQFFGPGTRLTVL.

The chain uses TRBV24-1 and TRBJ2-3, with a possible D match to TRBD2 (5 bases). The CDR3 sequence is 17 residues long. Per the germline V gene, CDR1 is KGHDR and CDR2 is SFDVKD. V lost 3 bases and J 2 bases, leaving 17 bases between the germline ends. CDR3: CATSDTSGGSVTDTQYF. The CDR3 DNA reads TGTGCCACCAGTGATACGTCAGGAGGTTCGGTCACAGATACGCAGTATTTT.

V is TRBV5-1 and J is TRBJ2-1, with 11 bases identical to TRBD2. The V and J ends lost 4 bases and 6 bases, in that order; junction bases with no gene match: 9. The V gene's germline CDR1 is SGHRS and CDR2 YFSETQ. The CDR3 is 16 amino acids. CDR3 in DNA: TGCGCCAGCAGCGAAGAGACTAGCGGGATGTTCAATGAGCAGTTCTTC. Protein: CASSEETSGMFNEQFF. Full variable domain (outside the CDR3, taken from reference TRBV5-1 and TRBJ2-1): KAGVTQTPRYLIKTRGQQVTLSCSPISGHRSVSWYQQTPGQGLQFLFEYFSETQRNKGNFPGRFSGRQFSNSRSEMNVSTLELGDSALYLCASSEETSGMFNEQFFGPGTRLTVL.

This chain links TRBV6-5 with TRBJ2-3, with unresolved D. Between the trimmed V and J ends, which lost 8 bases and 1 base, there was a span of 4 bases. CDR1 MNHEY and CDR2 SVGAGI come from the germline V gene. The CDR3 runs to 11 residues. The CDR3 region is CASRRTDTQYF. The CDR3 DNA follows: TGTGCCAGCCGCCGCACAGATACGCAGTATTTT.

The gene calls are TRBV6-2 or TRBV6-3 and TRBJ2-7; 14 bases map to TRBD2. Germline V CDR1 and CDR2: MNHEY, SVGEGT. The CDR3 loop spans 16 amino acids. V lost 5 bases to trimming and J lost 3 bases; unmatched junction nucleotides: 6. CDR3 DNA: TGTGCCAGCAGTGCAGGGACTAGCGGGAGTAGCTACGAGCAGTACTTC. It is translated as CASSAGTSGSSYEQYF.

With regard to this clone: Distinct nucleotide sequences in the sample also encode this CDR3. V usage is TRBV7-2 and J usage is TRBJ2-3; 7 bases match TRBD2. The ends lost 3 bases at V and 3 bases at J; junction bases unmatched: 3. Germline CDR1 and CDR2: SGHTA and FQGNSA. CDR3 length: 14 amino acids. CDR3 sequence: CASSFGGSTDTQYF. As DNA, the CDR3 is TGTGCCAGCAGCTTCGGCGGGAGTACAGATACGCAGTATTTT.

The chain has TRBV9 and TRBJ1-4; D gene uncertain. V was clipped by 3 bases and J by 7 bases, with 4 bases between them. Germline V CDR1 and CDR2: SGDLS, YYNGEE. The CDR3 totals 11 residues. Written as DNA, the CDR3 is TGTGCCAGCAGCGGAGGTGAAAAACTGTTTTTT. It encodes CASSGGEKLFF.

V and J are TRBV30 and TRBJ1-2; 8 bases map to TRBD1. V trimming: 3 bases; J trimming: 2 bases; junction bases outside the gene matches: 8. Germline V gene sequence: CDR1 GTSNPN, CDR2 SVGIG (reference sequence). The CDR3 loop spans 15 amino acids. CDR3 DNA sequence: TGTGCCTGGAGCTACCCGGCAGGGGGCAACTATGGCTACACCTTC. Translated, it gives CAWSYPAGGNYGYTF.

The chain joins TRBV10-3 to TRBJ2-7, with D hard to call. V lost 2 bases and J lost 4, with 3 bases in between. Germline CDR1 reads ENHRY; CDR2 reads SYGVKD. This CDR3 contains 11 residues. The CDR3 spells CAISEKYEQYF. Here the CDR3 DNA reads TGTGCCATCAGTGAGAAATACGAGCAGTACTTC.